The 11 T cell receptor beta chains below all came from one sample that was sequenced in a study of blood T cell repertoires in COVID-19. Profiled with immunoSEQ multiplex PCR; TCRdb holds only in-frame clones, not every one. Of 110,000 to 150,000 clones detected, about four fifths appear once; the ten largest clones hold around 1.5%. The material sequenced was peripheral blood. Receptors were obtained from a human donor in a cohort sampled during active COVID-19.

The chain has TRBV6-2 or TRBV6-3 and TRBJ1-2, with D perhaps matching TRBD1 (5 bases). This CDR3 has 15 amino acids. The germline V gene encodes CDR1 MNHEY and CDR2 SVGEGT. V was shortened by 0 bases and J by 3 bases, with 11 bases between the two germline ends. CDR3: CASSYSSRADYGYTF. DNA of the CDR3: TGTGCCAGCAGTTACTCCTCCAGGGCGGACTATGGCTACACCTTC.

This clone was detected once. J is TRBJ1-3 and V is TRBV6-1; D not resolved. The germline V and J ends were trimmed by 5 bases and 4 bases, with 18 bases remaining between them. Germline loops: CDR1 MNHNS, CDR2 SASEGT. This CDR3 is 16 amino acids long. CDR3 DNA: TGTGCCAGCAGTAAAGGACCGGAGGACTTCGGAAACACCATATATTTT. Protein: CASSKGPEDFGNTIYF.

The genes are TRBV11-2 and TRBJ1-2, with 11 bases matching TRBD1. The CDR3 extends over 16 amino acids. Germline V gene data show CDR1 as SGHAT and CDR2 as FQNNGV. V was pared by 0 bases and J by 8 bases, with 8 bases of the junction left unmatched. CDR3 bases: TGTGCCAGCAGCTTAGATCTAGGACAGGGGGCCGGGGGCTACACCTTC. Translated, it gives CASSLDLGQGAGGYTF.

The gene calls are TRBV18 and TRBJ2-1; 11 positions agree with TRBD1. V lost 3 bases, J lost 8 bases, and 9 bases stayed unmatched. The CDR3 has 16 residues. Germline V CDR1 and CDR2: KGHSH, LQKENI. This CDR3 is CASSPLDRGLADEQFF. CDR3 nucleotide sequence: TGTGCCAGCTCACCCCTGGACAGGGGGCTTGCGGATGAGCAGTTCTTC.

The chain combines TRBV18 with TRBJ1-4; TRBD1 matches at 7 bases. The V segment lost 2 bases and the J segment 5 bases; nucleotides outside the gene matches: 8. Germline V gene sequence: CDR1 KGHSH, CDR2 LQKENI. This CDR3 region has 16 residues. CDR3 sequence: CASSPSQGVLNEKLFF. CDR3 bases: TGTGCCAGCTCACCATCCCAGGGGGTTTTGAATGAAAAACTGTTTTTT.

The J gene is TRBJ2-1, the V gene TRBV19; weak D call: TRBD2 (6 bases). The germline V gene encodes CDR1 LNHDA and CDR2 SQIVND (reference sequence). V dropped 7 bases and J dropped 7 bases, with 20 bases sitting between them. This CDR3 spans 15 amino acids. The CDR3: CASKFAGPRDNEQFF. In DNA form, the CDR3 reads TGTGCCAGTAAATTTGCGGGACCCCGGGATAATGAGCAGTTCTTC.

The chain carries TRBV15 and TRBJ2-3; a possible D gene is TRBD2 (5 bases). V lost 2 bases and J lost 10, with 19 bases in between. The CDR3 sequence is 15 residues long. The germline V gene encodes CDR1 LNHNV and CDR2 YYDKDF (reference sequence). The CDR3 DNA is TGTGCCACCAGCAGACGTTCGGACGGGATGTGGGCGCAGTATTTT. Translation gives CATSRRSDGMWAQYF. Full variable domain (missing parts from reference TRBV15 and TRBJ2-3): DAMVIQNPRYQVTQFGKPVTLSCSQTLNHNVMYWYQQKSSQAPKLLFHYYDKDFNNEADTPDNFQSRRPNTSFCFLDIRSPGLGDTAMYLCATSRRSDGMWAQYFGPGTRLTVL.

This clone has a handful of counts. This chain connects TRBV11-2 to TRBJ2-1; TRBD2 aligns across 9 bases. Germline loops: CDR1 SGHAT, CDR2 FQNNGV. The CDR3 length is 15 residues. Trimming at V came to 6 bases and at J to 2 bases, leaving 5 bases not matched to a gene. CDR3 loop: CASRQPSGAYNEQFF. The CDR3 DNA is TGTGCCAGCAGACAACCTAGCGGGGCCTACAATGAGCAGTTCTTC.

The chain couples TRBV5-1 to TRBJ2-5; 8 bases line up with TRBD1. Germline CDR1 reads SGHRS; CDR2 reads YFSETQ. J was trimmed by 5 bases and V by 3 bases; bases with no gene match: 6. CDR3 length: 14 amino acids. The CDR3 region is CASSSKTGVETQYF. Here the CDR3 DNA reads TGCGCCAGCAGCTCCAAGACAGGGGTGGAGACCCAGTACTTC.

This clone was seen just once. This rearrangement joins TRBV7-3 to TRBJ2-3; TRBD2 matches at 15 bases. Per the germline V gene, CDR1 is SGHTA and CDR2 is FQGTGA. V was clipped by 5 bases and J by 6 bases; unmatched bases: 9. This CDR3 has 17 residues. CDR3 loop: CASSIGLAGGPGDTQYF. CDR3 DNA sequence: TGTGCCAGCAGCATCGGACTAGCGGGAGGGCCGGGGGATACGCAGTATTTT. The entire variable domain, with the rest obtained from reference TRBV7-3 and TRBJ2-3, is as follows: GAGVSQTPSNKVTEKGKYVELRCDPISGHTALYWYRQSLGQGPEFLIYFQGTGAADDSGLPNDRFFAVRPEGSVSTLKIQRTERGDSAVYLCASSIGLAGGPGDTQYFGPGTRLTVL.

In this sample, this clone turned up a few times. The J gene is TRBJ1-1, the V gene TRBV18; no clear D. Looked up from germline, CDR1 is KGHSH and CDR2 is LQKENI. V shed 2 bases and J shed 0 bases, with 7 bases lying between them. The length of the CDR3 is 14 residues. The CDR3 region is CASSPETMNTEAFF. The CDR3 bases are TGTGCCAGCTCACCAGAGACTATGAACACTGAAGCTTTCTTT.